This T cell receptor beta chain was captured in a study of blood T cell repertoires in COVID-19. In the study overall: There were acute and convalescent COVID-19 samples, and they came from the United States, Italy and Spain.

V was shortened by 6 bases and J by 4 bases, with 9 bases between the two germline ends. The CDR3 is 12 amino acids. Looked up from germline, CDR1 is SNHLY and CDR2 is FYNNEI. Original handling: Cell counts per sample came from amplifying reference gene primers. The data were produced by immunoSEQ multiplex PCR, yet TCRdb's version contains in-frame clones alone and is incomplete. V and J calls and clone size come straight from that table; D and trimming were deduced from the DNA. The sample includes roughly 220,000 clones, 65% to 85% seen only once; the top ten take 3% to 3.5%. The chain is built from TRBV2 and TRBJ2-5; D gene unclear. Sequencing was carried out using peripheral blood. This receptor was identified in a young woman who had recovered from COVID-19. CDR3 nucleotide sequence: TGTGCCAGCAGGTCCAGTGGAGAGACCCAGTACTTC. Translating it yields CASRSSGETQYF.